This TCR beta chain was documented in a study of STAT5B mutations in CD4+ large granular lymphocyte leukemia. Findings and caveats of the study: Patient CD4-sorted repertoires looked more clonal than healthy CD4+ repertoires, even without putative leukemic clones. Around 25% of private leukemic clonotypes occurred rarely in other patients' non-leukemic repertoires.

Original processing methods: The detection floor for productive clonotype frequency was 2.59 x 10-5. Libraries were prepared by immunoSEQ multiplex PCR; TCRdb keeps only in-frame clonotypes and omits some of them. That table supplies the V and J calls and clone size; D and trimming were determined from the DNA. The sample has tens of thousands of clones, 87% seen once. Of note for this clone: Antigen unknown.

Specimen: CD4+ T cells from blood buffy coats. This sequence was found in a human donor in good health.

CDR3 sequence (DNA): TGTGCCAGTAGTAAGAGCGTGAACACTGAAGCTTTCTTT. Translated, it gives CASSKSVNTEAFF. V and J are TRBV19 and TRBJ1-1; D unresolved. CDR3 length: 13 residues. In germline, CDR1 is LNHDA, CDR2 SQIVND (reference sequence). The germline V and J ends were trimmed by 4 bases and 0 bases, with 6 bases remaining between them.